This T cell receptor beta chain derives from a study of blood T cell repertoires in COVID-19 (dated by TCRdb to 2020 to 2022). Broadly, across the study: Samples covering the acute and convalescent phases of COVID-19 were provided by collaborators in the United States, Italy and Spain. The material from the prospective study consisted of cDNA or gDNA derived from T cells, B-cell-depleted T cells, or PBMCs. Subjects who had been exposed to COVID-19, were actively infected with it, or had recovered from it provided the deeply sampled blood TCRbeta repertoires that made up the dataset. HLA class I and class II types, where available, came from metadata supplied by the sample provider rather than from assay-based typing. The samples were drawn from two sources: the first 160 participants of the ongoing ImmuneRACE study, and over 950 subjects contributed by 6 global collaborators. Sample metadata almost always included a de-identified subject ID, COVID-19 status, age in years and sex. The repertoires were made available in a free public database intended to serve as a resource for research on the immune response to SARS-CoV-2. Results the study describes overall, beyond this receptor: The quantity of clinical and demographic metadata differed by source and by participant and was supplied without curation.

Reading the germline V gene gives CDR1 SGDLS and CDR2 YYNGEE. Measured from the cysteine to the phenylalanine, the CDR3 is 19 residues long. The kept DNA is CDR3 alone, 57 bases in frame from the first base. V and J are trimmed by 0 bases and 1 base, and the gene matches miss 11 bases of the junction. Comments on this clone: Its antigen is currently not known. No much larger clone exists at a distance of one base, and base qualities are not known.

The immunoSEQ Assay, a bias-controlled multiplex PCR, was used to amplify TCRbeta CDR3 regions from genomic DNA. For the original study's pipeline: Within the assay, amplification of reference gene primers was used to estimate how many nucleated cells each sample contained. Sequence reads were collapsed and filtered to measure the absolute abundance of every unique TCRbeta CDR3 rearrangement. For each sample, productive Simpson clonality was calculated as the square root of Simpson's diversity index over productive rearrangements. TCRdb provides this immuneACCESS table in a form limited to in-frame rearrangements. Some clones are lacking; in checked studies, under half of them reflect an unresolved V gene, and why the rest are absent is not known. V, J and clone size were drawn from that table, and D and trimming were deduced from the DNA. This sample comprises about 97,000 clones, approximately 88% of them detected only once. Roughly 4.4% of the sample is in the top ten clones.

The collaborating institutions used their own protocols to collect whole blood in K2EDTA tubes. For TCRbeta analysis, collaborator samples were shipped as frozen whole blood, as isolated PBMCs, or as DNA extracted from either sample type. The sequence derives from a human donor in a cohort sampled during active COVID-19. Sequencing was carried out using peripheral blood. The rearranged chain carries TRBV9 and TRBJ2-4, and TRBD1 matches 9 of the central bases. This receptor carries the CDR3 CASSVATGTGSSAKNIQYF. The nucleotides are TGTGCCAGCAGCGTAGCTACCGGGACAGGGAGCTCGGCCAAAAACATTCAGTACTTC. Full variable domain (CDR3 extended with the reference TRBV9 and TRBJ2-4 proteins): DSGVTQTPKHLITATGQRVTLRCSPRSGDLSVYWYQQSLDQGLQFLIQYYNGEERAKGNILERFSAQQFPDLHSELNLSSLELGDSALYFCASSVATGTGSSAKNIQYFGAGTRLSVL.